This entry lists 21 T cell receptor beta chains sequenced from one sample in a study of vaccination effects on CD4 cells after COVID-19. Using immunoSEQ multiplex PCR, the repertoire was profiled, and TCRdb retains in-frame clones only, with some absent. The sample consists of 35,000 to 40,000 clones, over 65% of them appearing once. Before sequencing, viral peptide pools were used by the ViraFEST assay to expand antigen-specific CD4+ T cells. An approximately 10-day culture period preceded the isolation of CD4+ T cells. Vaccinated participants had no history of SARS-CoV-2 infection and tested negative for nucleocapsid antibodies. Their recognized antigens are unknown. Specimen: CD4+ T cells from PBMCs cultured with HCoV-OC43 spike peptides, collected before COVID-19 vaccination. Subset noted: HCoV-OC43 spike overlapping peptide pool stimulation. Receptors originate from a human donor who received a COVID-19 vaccine.

This clone has only a few counts. This chain links TRBV3-1 (or the pseudogene TRBV3-2) with TRBJ1-1; the D is unclear. The CDR3 runs to 14 residues. CDR1 LGHDT and CDR2 YNNKEL come from the germline V gene (reference sequence). The germline V and J ends were trimmed by 1 base and 0 bases, with 6 bases remaining between them. CDR3 loop: CASSQGALNTEAFF. CDR3 DNA: TGTGCCAGCAGCCAAGGGGCCCTGAACACTGAAGCTTTCTTT.

The chain uses TRBV6-1 and TRBJ1-1; no reliable D call. V lost 0 bases and J lost 10, with 3 bases in between. CDR3 length equals 10 residues. The germline CDR1 and CDR2 sequences are MNHNS and SASEGT. Here the CDR3 DNA reads TGTGCCAGCAGTGAAGCGGTAGCTTTCTTT. Translation: CASSEAVAFF.

The genes are TRBV11-2 and TRBJ2-3; D is unclear. V was trimmed by 1 base and J by 6 bases, leaving 20 bases between them. The CDR3 length is 17 residues. Germline V gene sequence: CDR1 SGHAT, CDR2 FQNNGV. CDR3 in amino acids: CASSLGWAGSAVDTQYF. The CDR3 nucleotides are TGTGCCAGCAGCTTAGGATGGGCTGGGTCGGCAGTGGATACGCAGTATTTT.

The chain links TRBV4-1 to TRBJ2-4; D unclear. Looked up from germline, CDR1 is MGHRA and CDR2 is YSYEKL. There are 14 residues in the CDR3. Trimming stripped 1 base from V and 8 bases from J, with 12 bases between. The chain's CDR3 is CASSQVRIGDIQYF. CDR3 in DNA: TGCGCCAGCAGCCAAGTGCGGATTGGGGACATTCAGTACTTC.

This sequence joins TRBV15 and TRBJ2-7; TRBD1 aligns across 11 bases. Trimming at V came to 5 bases and at J to 0 bases, leaving 6 bases not matched to a gene. The CDR3 spans 16 residues. Germline V lookup: CDR1 LNHNV, CDR2 YYDKDF (reference sequence). Here the CDR3 DNA reads TGTGCCACCAGCCCGACTGGGACAGGGGGCTCCTACGAGCAGTACTTC. Translated: CATSPTGTGGSYEQYF.

This rearrangement joins TRBV4-2 to TRBJ1-2, with 8 bases aligning to TRBD1. Trimming removed 2 bases from V and 4 bases from J; junction bases left unmatched: 6. The length of the CDR3 is 15 residues. Germline V gives CDR1 LGHNA, CDR2 YNFKEQ. The CDR3 reads CASSQPDRASYGYTF. DNA for the CDR3: TGTGCCAGCAGCCAACCGGACAGGGCAAGCTATGGCTACACCTTC.

This sequence joins TRBV2 and TRBJ2-5; D gene uncertain. Trimming pared 4 bases from V and 5 bases from J, leaving 5 bases between. Looked up from germline, CDR1 is SNHLY and CDR2 is FYNNEI. The CDR3 consists of 11 residues. The DNA for the CDR3 is TGTGCCAGCAGTGGTCCGGAGACCCAGTACTTC. Protein product: CASSGPETQYF.

This sequence joins TRBV30 and TRBJ1-3; tentative D call: TRBD1 (5 bases). This CDR3 spans 15 amino acids. The germline V gene encodes CDR1 GTSNPN and CDR2 SVGIG (reference sequence). With 1 base removed from V and 2 bases from J, the gap between germline ends came to 12 bases. CDR3 nucleotides: TGTGCCTGGAGTGCGGTGGGACGACCTGGAAACACCATATATTTT. Protein sequence: CAWSAVGRPGNTIYF.

V gene TRBV6-6 combines with J gene TRBJ2-3; 7 bases align to TRBD1. Losses at the gene ends were 6 bases for V and 0 bases for J; bases not matched to a gene: 3. CDR1 is MNHNY, CDR2 SVGAGI, per germline (reference sequence). This CDR3 region has 14 residues. The CDR3 region has the DNA TGTGCCAGCAGAAGGGGGCAAAGCACAGATACGCAGTATTTT. Its protein product is CASRRGQSTDTQYF.

This sequence joins TRBV10-1 and TRBJ1-1, with 9 bases matching TRBD1. The V segment lost 7 bases and the J segment 2 bases; nucleotides outside the gene matches: 2. Germline CDR1 is WNHNN and CDR2 is SYGVQD (reference sequence). The CDR3 is 13 residues long. The CDR3 sequence: CASKDRGNTEAFF. CDR3 nucleotides: TGCGCCAGCAAGGACAGGGGTAACACTGAAGCTTTCTTT.

The CDR3 DNA reads as TGTGCCAGCAGCTCCAAGACAGGGTCTTCGTACAATGAGCAGTTCTTC. Residues: CASSSKTGSSYNEQFF. The chain links TRBV5-4 to TRBJ2-1, with 7 bases identical to TRBD1. Germline V lookup: CDR1 SGHNT, CDR2 YYREEE (reference sequence). There are 16 residues in the CDR3. The V gene end was trimmed by 3 bases and the J gene end by 4 bases; junction bases not matched to a gene: 10. The full variable domain, rest sourced from reference TRBV5-4 and TRBJ2-1, is ETGVTQSPTHLIKTRGQQVTLRCSSQSGHNTVSWYQQALGQGPQFIFQYYREEENGRGNFPPRFSGLQFPNYSSELNVNALELDDSALYLCASSSKTGSSYNEQFFGPGTRLTVL.

This rearrangement joins TRBV7-6 to TRBJ1-3, with 8 bases identical to TRBD1. Germline CDR1 reads SGHVS; CDR2 reads FNYEAQ. The CDR3 length is 17 residues. The J segment lost 0 bases and the V segment lost 5 bases, leaving 9 bases of the junction unmatched. The CDR3 DNA follows: TGTGCCAGCAGCCCGAGACAGGGGTTGAGCTCTGGAAACACCATATATTTT. Its translation is CASSPRQGLSSGNTIYF.

In this sample, this clone turned up once. The chain links TRBV7-8 to TRBJ2-1; D is perhaps TRBD2 (6 bases). Germline values: CDR1 SGHVS, CDR2 FQNEAQ. Trimming took 4 bases from V and 1 from J, leaving 17 bases between them. The CDR3 sequence is 17 residues long. The CDR3: CASSSGNLALSYNEQFF. Here the CDR3 DNA reads TGTGCCAGCAGCTCAGGTAATCTAGCGCTATCCTACAATGAGCAGTTCTTC.

The chain couples TRBV10-3 to TRBJ2-1; 10 positions match TRBD2. The CDR3 has 15 residues. Germline CDR1 and CDR2: ENHRY and SYGVKD. Unmatched junction bases numbered 10, after V lost 8 bases and J lost 6 bases. This CDR3 is CAICRLAGMANEQFF. The CDR3 DNA follows: TGTGCCATCTGCAGACTAGCGGGCATGGCCAATGAGCAGTTCTTC.

The V and J genes are TRBV6-1 and TRBJ2-3, with 8 nucleotides matching TRBD1. The CDR3 contains 17 residues. Germline V lookup: CDR1 MNHNS, CDR2 SASEGT. J lost 0 bases, V lost 2 bases, and 7 bases had no gene match. The CDR3 spells CASSEQGAFTSTDTQYF. CDR3 nucleotides: TGTGCCAGCAGTGAACAGGGGGCGTTCACTAGCACAGATACGCAGTATTTT.

This clone was counted between two and nine times. The chain carries TRBV2 and TRBJ2-2; D is uncertain. V lost 7 bases and J 0 bases, leaving 9 bases between the germline ends. This CDR3 region has 14 residues. Looked up from germline, CDR1 is SNHLY and CDR2 is FYNNEI. CDR3 residues: CASNFGSNTGELFF. The DNA of the CDR3 is TGTGCCAGCAATTTCGGATCGAACACCGGGGAGCTGTTTTTT.

The chain uses TRBV25-1 and TRBJ2-3; possibly TRBD1 or TRBD2 for D (5 bases each). CDR1 and CDR2 (germline): MGHDK, SYGVNS. The CDR3 totals 14 residues. The V and J ends lost 6 bases and 2 bases respectively, with 12 bases between them. The CDR3 spells CASRPPGTTDTQYF. CDR3 nucleotides: TGTGCCAGCAGACCCCCGGGGACCACAGATACGCAGTATTTT.

The rearrangement uses TRBV7-2 and TRBJ2-5, with 11 bases matching TRBD2. Germline V gene sequence: CDR1 SGHTA, CDR2 FQGNSA. J gave up 5 bases and V 4 bases, and 9 bases lay outside the gene matches. The CDR3 is made up of 16 amino acids. The DNA of the CDR3 is TGTGCCAGCAGCTACGTTAGCGGGGGGGCGGTTGAGACCCAGTACTTC. Amino acids: CASSYVSGGAVETQYF.

This clone was observed a handful of times. The chain employs TRBV7-6 and TRBJ1-3; D gene uncertain. Trimming pared 2 bases from V and 0 bases from J, leaving 8 bases between. Germline assignment: CDR1 SGHVS and CDR2 FNYEAQ. There are 15 residues in the CDR3. CDR3 sequence (DNA): TGTGCCAGCAGCTTACTTGCGGGCTCTGGAAACACCATATATTTT. As protein: CASSLLAGSGNTIYF.

This clone came up a few times. This rearrangement joins TRBV6-1 to TRBJ2-7; D is undetermined. Trimming took off 2 bases at V and 2 bases at J, with 10 bases between the two ends. This CDR3 has 14 residues. CDR1 is MNHNS, CDR2 SASEGT, per germline. The CDR3 DNA is TGTGCCAGCAGTGAATTTGGCGATACCTACGAGCAGTACTTC. As protein: CASSEFGDTYEQYF.

The chain links TRBV5-1 to TRBJ2-5; D is unclear. Between the trimmed V and J ends, which lost 3 bases and 1 base, there was a span of 7 bases. Germline lookup yields CDR1 SGHRS and CDR2 YFSETQ. CDR3 length: 13 residues. This chain's CDR3 is CASSSRTQETQYF. CDR3 DNA: TGCGCCAGCAGCTCCCGGACCCAAGAGACCCAGTACTTC.